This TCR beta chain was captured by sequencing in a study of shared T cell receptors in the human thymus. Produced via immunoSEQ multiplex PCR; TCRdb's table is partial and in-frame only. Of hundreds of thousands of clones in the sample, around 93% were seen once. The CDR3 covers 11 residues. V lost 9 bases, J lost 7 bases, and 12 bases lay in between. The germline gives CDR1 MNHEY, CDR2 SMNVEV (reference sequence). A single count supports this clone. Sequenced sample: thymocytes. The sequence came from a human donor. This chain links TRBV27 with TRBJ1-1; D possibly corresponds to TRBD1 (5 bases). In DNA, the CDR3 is TGTGCCAGTAAATTGAGGGGTGAAGCTTTCTTT. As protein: CASKLRGEAFF.